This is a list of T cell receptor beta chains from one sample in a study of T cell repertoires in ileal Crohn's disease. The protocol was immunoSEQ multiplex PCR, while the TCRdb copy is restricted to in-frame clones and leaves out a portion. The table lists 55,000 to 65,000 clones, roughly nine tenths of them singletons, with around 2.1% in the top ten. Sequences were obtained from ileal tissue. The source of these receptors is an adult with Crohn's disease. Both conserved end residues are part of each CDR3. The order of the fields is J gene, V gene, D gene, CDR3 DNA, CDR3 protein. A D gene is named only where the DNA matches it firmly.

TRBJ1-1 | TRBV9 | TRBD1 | TGTGCCAGCAGCGTAGGACAGGGTATGAACACTGAAGCTTTCTTT | CASSVGQGMNTEAFF
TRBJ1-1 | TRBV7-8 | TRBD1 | TGTGCCAGCAGCTTCCTTCTGGACAGGGGGAGCTACACTGAAGCTTTCTTT | CASSFLLDRGSYTEAFF
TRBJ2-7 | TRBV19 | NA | TGTGCCAGTAGTATAGGACAGGCCTCCTACGAGCAGTACTTC | CASSIGQASYEQYF
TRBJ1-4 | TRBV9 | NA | TGTGCCAGCAGCCCCGAACTTGGGGAGAATGAAAAACTGTTTTTT | CASSPELGENEKLFF
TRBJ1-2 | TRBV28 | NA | TGTGCCAGCAGTTTCAGTCAGGGATGGCGTGGCTACACCTTC | CASSFSQGWRGYTF
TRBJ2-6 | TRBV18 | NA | TGTGCCAGCTCACCAATTTTTAGGGCGGACGGGGTCTCTGGGGCCAACGTCCTGACTTTC | CASSPIFRADGVSGANVLTF
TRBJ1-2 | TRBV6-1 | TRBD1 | TGTGCCAGCAGTGAATTATGGGAATTTGGGAGAGGGGGCGCAGGAGGCTACACCTTC | CASSELWEFGRGGAGGYTF
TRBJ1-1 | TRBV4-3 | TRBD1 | TGCGCCAGCAGGGGGAACAGGGGACGCGGGAACACTGAAGCTTTCTTT | CASRGNRGRGNTEAFF
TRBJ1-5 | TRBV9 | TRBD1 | TGTGCCAGCAGCGTAGATGCGACAGGGAGTCAGCCCCAGCATTTT | CASSVDATGSQPQHF
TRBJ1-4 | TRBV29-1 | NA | TGCAGCGTTGCCCCAGGGGCTGGGGAAAAACTGTTTTTT | CSVAPGAGEKLFF
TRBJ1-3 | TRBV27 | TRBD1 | TGTGCCAGCAGTCCACAGGGGGCGCTCGGAGGAAACACCATATATTTT | CASSPQGALGGNTIYF